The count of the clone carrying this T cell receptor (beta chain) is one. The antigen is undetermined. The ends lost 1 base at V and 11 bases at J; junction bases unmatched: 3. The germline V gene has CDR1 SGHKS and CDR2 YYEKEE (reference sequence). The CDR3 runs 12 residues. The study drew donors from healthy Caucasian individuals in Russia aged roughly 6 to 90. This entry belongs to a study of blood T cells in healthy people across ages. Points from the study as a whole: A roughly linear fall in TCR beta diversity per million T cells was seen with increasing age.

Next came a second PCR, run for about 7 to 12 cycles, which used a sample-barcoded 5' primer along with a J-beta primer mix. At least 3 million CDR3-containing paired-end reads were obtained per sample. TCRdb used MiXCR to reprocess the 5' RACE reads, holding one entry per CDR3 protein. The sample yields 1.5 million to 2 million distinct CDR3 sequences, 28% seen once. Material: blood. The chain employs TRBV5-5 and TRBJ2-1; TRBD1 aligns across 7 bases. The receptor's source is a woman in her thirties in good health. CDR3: CASSLRQGKQFF. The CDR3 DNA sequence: TGTGCCAGCAGCTTGAGACAGGGTAAGCAGTTCTTC.